The present T cell receptor (beta chain) was sequenced within a study of PD-L1 blockade in urothelial cancer (dated by TCRdb to between 2016 and 2019). Regarding the study in general: Every patient began therapy in about 2014 and was given atezolizumab 1,200 mg intravenously every 3 weeks. Durable clinical benefit was achieved by nine patients but not by the remaining 20. Some 29 patients had pretreatment blood TCR-seq, roughly 24 had at least one posttreatment blood collection, and roughly 24 had tumor TCR-seq. Pretreatment tumor samples, along with matched peripheral blood collected serially before and after atezolizumab treatment, underwent TCR sequencing. Progression-free survival longer than 6 months counted as durable clinical benefit, and TCR features were additionally tested against both progression-free and overall survival. About nine tenths of the roughly 29 patients were males with bladder-origin urothelial cancer, and 18 of 29 reported a prior smoking history. Blood samples were analyzed at 3 weeks after treatment start (second dose) and at 6 weeks after treatment start. Blood samples gave a median of approximately 150,000 T cells and approximately 80,000 unique TCRs, with a median clonality of 0.080. Somatic, immune and clinical correlates of response to PD-L1 blockade with atezolizumab in urothelial cancer were the focus of an exploratory multi-omic analysis. Patients had an ECOG performance status of 0 or 1 and had received between 0 and 3 prior chemotherapy regimens. In the same patients, pretreatment tumors underwent whole exome sequencing and RNA sequencing in addition to TCR sequencing.

The cohort included under 35 patients with locally advanced or metastatic urothelial carcinoma who were treated at Memorial Sloan Kettering on a trial protocol. Peripheral blood mononuclear cells were collected from each patient pretreatment and during treatment, giving between 1 and 8 total time points per patient. The Qiagen DNeasy Blood extraction kit was used to purify genomic DNA from total PBMCs and tumor samples. PBMCs were collected pretreatment and during treatment, and were isolated and stored as previously described. The table lists this clone with a few counts. Its antigen target is currently unknown. No much larger clone is present one base from it, and per-base qualities are unavailable. The investigation overall reported the following: A pretreatment peripheral blood TCR clonality below the median was linked to improved progression-free and overall survival. Patients with durable benefit showed greater expansion of tumor-associated TCR clones in peripheral blood 3 weeks after starting treatment (n ≈ 23, p = 0.022). Because the sample size was small (n ≈ 27) and many exploratory analyses were performed, the results are intended to be hypothesis-generating.

V and J lose 7 bases and 7 bases, and a span of 16 bases separates them. The CDR3 contains 14 residues, cysteine and phenylalanine counted. CDR3 DNA only is kept here, 42 bases in frame from base 1. CDR1 and CDR2 are read off the germline V gene as WSHSY and SAAADI. Each PCR received spiked-in synthetic TCR analog templates so that absolute template abundance could be estimated from read counts. The immunoSEQ assay used bias-controlled V and J gene primers to amplify TCRbeta CDR3 regions from genomic DNA. Sequencing of rearranged TCRbeta segments was performed at approximately 20X coverage. Per the original workflow: Clustering was used to correct sequencing errors, and CDR3s were annotated against IMGT so that V, D and J genes could be assigned. Downstream analyses used only productive TCRbeta rearrangements, leaving out any out-of-frame or stop-codon sequences. To compute clonality, Shannon entropy was normalized by the log of the number of unique productive sequences and then subtracted from one. Fisher's exact test with Benjamini-Hochberg correction, using a cutoff of adjusted p below 0.01, was how clones that differed between time points or between blood and tumor were identified. Entries here come from immuneACCESS through TCRdb and include only in-frame sequences with V and J called. Some clones fail to appear in such tables; in the studies checked, an unresolved V gene covers under half of the shortfall, and the cause of the remainder is unknown. That table gives V, J and clone size, and the DNA gave D and trimming. The table for this sample lists under 30,000 clones; approximately 81% of them were counted only once. Clones ranked in the top ten supply 8% to 10% of the sample.

In this chain, TRBV10-2 is recombined with TRBJ2-2; the D gene identity is not certain. The specimen comprised PBMCs, sampled around atezolizumab (anti-PD-L1) treatment. This sequence was found in a man between 65 and 85 years old with urothelial cancer. The bases read TGCGCCAGCATTGCGACACGTCCTTTCGGGGAGCTGTTTTTT. Translated, this gives CASIATRPFGELFF.